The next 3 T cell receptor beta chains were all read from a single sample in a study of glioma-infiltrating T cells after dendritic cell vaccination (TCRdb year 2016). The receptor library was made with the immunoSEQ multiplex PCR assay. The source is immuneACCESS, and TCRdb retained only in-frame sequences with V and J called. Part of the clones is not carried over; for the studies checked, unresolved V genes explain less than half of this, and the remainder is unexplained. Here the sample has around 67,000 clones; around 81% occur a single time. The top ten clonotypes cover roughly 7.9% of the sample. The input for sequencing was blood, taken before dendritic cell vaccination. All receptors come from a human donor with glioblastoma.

This CDR3 is CASRPNRDGWYEQYF. The CDR3 bases are TGTGCCAGCAGGCCAAACAGGGATGGGTGGTACGAGCAGTACTTC. J is TRBJ2-7 and V is TRBV7-2, with D perhaps TRBD1 (6 bases). Trimming left V 6 bases short and J 4 bases short, with 19 bases between. CDR3 size: 15 residues. Germline V CDR1 and CDR2: SGHTA, FQGNSA. Looking up the rest from reference TRBV7-2 and TRBJ2-7 gives the full variable domain: GAGVSQSPSNKVTEKGKDVELRCDPISGHTALYWYRQSLGQGLEFLIYFQGNSAPDKSGLPSDRFSAERTGGSVSTLTIQRTQQEDSAVYLCASRPNRDGWYEQYFGPGTRLTVT.

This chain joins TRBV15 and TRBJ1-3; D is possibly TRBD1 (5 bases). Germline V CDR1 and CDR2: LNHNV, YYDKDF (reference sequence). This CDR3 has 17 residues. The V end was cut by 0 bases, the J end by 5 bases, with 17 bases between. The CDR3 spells CATSRDSPGRGRNTIYF. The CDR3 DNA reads TGTGCCACCAGCAGAGATTCCCCGGGGAGGGGCCGAAACACCATATATTTT.

CDR3 sequence: CASSPTGLHTGELFF. The DNA for the CDR3 is TGTGCCAGCAGCCCGACAGGGTTACACACCGGGGAGCTGTTTTTT. V is TRBV7-9 and J is TRBJ2-2; 7 bases are shared with TRBD1. The CDR3 contains 15 residues. Trimming took 5 bases from V and 3 from J; bases not matched to a gene: 6. Germline V gene data show CDR1 as SEHNR and CDR2 as FQNEAQ (reference sequence).